The T cell receptor (beta chain) described here comes from a study of cytomegalovirus exposure and HLA in healthy donors. Overall study results and limits: What was likely a sequencing artifact was a cluster of highly shared sequence variants. According to the study, roughly 160 TCR beta chains were cytomegalovirus-associated. Most TCRs appeared rarely, but some public TCRs recurred in many donors.

13 Jbeta primers and 60 Vbeta primers were used for the PCR. Clones were read by immunoSEQ multiplex PCR, and TCRdb kept only the in-frame ones, dropping some. The sample lists under 200,000 clones; roughly 80% were seen once. V shed 5 bases and J shed 4 bases, with 22 bases lying between them. The CDR3 loop spans 17 amino acids. Germline V gene sequence: CDR1 SGHAT, CDR2 FQNNGV. There was no recording of CMV serostatus for this donor. Concerning this clone: The antigen is undetermined.

The chain uses TRBV11-2 and TRBJ2-3; perhaps TRBD2 as D (7 bases). The sequenced material came from PBMCs. The source is a human donor in good health. CDR3 sequence reads: CASSTRGGAIFADTQYF. DNA for the CDR3: TGTGCCAGCAGCACGCGAGGGGGGGCCATATTCGCAGATACGCAGTATTTT.